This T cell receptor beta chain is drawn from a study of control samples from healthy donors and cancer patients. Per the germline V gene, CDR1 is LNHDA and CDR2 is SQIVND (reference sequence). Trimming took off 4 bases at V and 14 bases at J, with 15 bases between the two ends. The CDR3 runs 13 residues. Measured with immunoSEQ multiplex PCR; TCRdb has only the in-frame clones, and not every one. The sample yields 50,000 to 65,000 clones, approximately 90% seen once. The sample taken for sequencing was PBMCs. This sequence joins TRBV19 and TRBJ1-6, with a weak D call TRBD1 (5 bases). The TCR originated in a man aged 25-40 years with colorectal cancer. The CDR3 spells CASSTGAVEALHF. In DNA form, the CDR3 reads TGTGCCAGTAGTACCGGGGCCGTTGAAGCCCTCCACTTT.